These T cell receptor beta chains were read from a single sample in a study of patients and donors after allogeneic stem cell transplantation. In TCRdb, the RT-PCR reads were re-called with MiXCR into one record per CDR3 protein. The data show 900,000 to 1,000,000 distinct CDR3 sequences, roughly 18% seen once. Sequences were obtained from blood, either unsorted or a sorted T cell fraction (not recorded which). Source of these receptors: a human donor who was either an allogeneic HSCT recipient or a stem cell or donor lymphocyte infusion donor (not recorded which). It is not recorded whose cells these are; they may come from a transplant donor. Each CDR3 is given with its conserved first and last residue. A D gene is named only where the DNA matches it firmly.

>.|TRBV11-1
CASSSHSTGPISNQPQHF
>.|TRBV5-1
CASSLADRFDYGYTF
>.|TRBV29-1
CSVEVEKLFF
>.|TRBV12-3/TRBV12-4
CASSLEGGIYNEQFF
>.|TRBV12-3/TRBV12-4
CASAWGIGKNIQYF
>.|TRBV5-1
CASSTPGRSSYEQYF
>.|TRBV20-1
CSARRTTDTQYF
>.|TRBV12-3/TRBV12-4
CASSSYGGVETQYF
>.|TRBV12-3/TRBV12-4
CASTPGPLNEQFF
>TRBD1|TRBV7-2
CASSWGTGKGDTGELFF
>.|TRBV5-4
CASSIQGRETQYF
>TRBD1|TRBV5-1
CASSLGTGLYQPQHF
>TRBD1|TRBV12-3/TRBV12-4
CASKTQGSGPEAFF
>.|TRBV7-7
CASSPPEAGNRADTQYF
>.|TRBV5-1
CASSLEGHFYGYTF
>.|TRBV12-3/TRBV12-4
CASSSIDSFLWNEQFF
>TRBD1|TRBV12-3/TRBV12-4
CASSWDSWRMRSTEAFF
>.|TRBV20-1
CSASRTCGYTDTQYF
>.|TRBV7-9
CASSLLGRGSEAFF
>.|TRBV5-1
CASSLARRSSTDTQYF
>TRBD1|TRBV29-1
CSVPDRNYGYTF
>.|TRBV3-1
CASSHGALTYEQYF
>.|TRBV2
CASTEAGTEAFF
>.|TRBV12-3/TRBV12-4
CASSRDRWGYTF
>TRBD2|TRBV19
CASSPGAGGFEQYF
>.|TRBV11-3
CATIPLRGKMMNTEAFF
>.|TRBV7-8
CASSLQPGKYEQYF
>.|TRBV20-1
CSAKRSGTVNSPLHF
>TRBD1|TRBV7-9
CASSSLDRGSYNEQFF
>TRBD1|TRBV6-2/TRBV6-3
CASSYRTGGAGGYTF
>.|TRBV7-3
CASSLTGDRTNTGELFF
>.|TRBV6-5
CASSYSANSVLGEQYF
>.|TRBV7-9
CASSFADHPPTDYF
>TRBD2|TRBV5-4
CASSPLTAGADTQYF
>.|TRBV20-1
CSAPRRGGRTEAFF
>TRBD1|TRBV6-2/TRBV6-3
CASSYRLGTENQPQHF
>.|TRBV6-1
CASRDVQGPTEAFF
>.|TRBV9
CASSVRGQETQYF
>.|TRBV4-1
CASSQVPGHLTDTQYF
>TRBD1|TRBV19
CASSSSTGGDEQYF